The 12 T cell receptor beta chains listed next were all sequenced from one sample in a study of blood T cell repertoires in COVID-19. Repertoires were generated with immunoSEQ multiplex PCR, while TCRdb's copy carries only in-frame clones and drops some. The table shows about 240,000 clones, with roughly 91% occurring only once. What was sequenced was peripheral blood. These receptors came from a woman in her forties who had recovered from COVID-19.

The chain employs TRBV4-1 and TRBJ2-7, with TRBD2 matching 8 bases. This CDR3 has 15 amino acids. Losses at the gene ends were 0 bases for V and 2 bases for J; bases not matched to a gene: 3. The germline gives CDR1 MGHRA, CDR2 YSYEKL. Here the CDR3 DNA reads TGCGCCAGCAGCCAAGATCGGGAGGGGCCCTACGAGCAGTACGTC. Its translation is CASSQDREGPYEQYV.

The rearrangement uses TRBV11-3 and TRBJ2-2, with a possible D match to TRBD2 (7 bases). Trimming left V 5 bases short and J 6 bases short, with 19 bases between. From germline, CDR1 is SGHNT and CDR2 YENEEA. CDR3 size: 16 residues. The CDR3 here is CASSPPRGAGAGELFF. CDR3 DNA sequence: TGTGCCAGCAGCCCGCCCAGGGGCGCGGGGGCCGGGGAGCTGTTTTTT.

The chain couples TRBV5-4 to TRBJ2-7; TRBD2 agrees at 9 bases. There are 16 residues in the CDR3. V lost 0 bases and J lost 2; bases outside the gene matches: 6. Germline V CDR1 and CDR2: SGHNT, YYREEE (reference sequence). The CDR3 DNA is TGTGCCAGCAGCTTGGCCGGTGGCGGGAGGGCCTACGAGCAGTACTTC. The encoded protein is CASSLAGGGRAYEQYF.

This chain's CDR3 is CASSLDLTGTGELFF. The CDR3 DNA is TGTGCCAGCAGCTTAGATCTAACAGGCACCGGGGAGCTGTTTTTT. The rearrangement uses TRBV11-3 and TRBJ2-2, with a possible D match to TRBD1 (5 bases). Germline CDR1 is SGHNT and CDR2 is YENEEA. The CDR3 has 15 amino acids. V gave up 0 bases and J gave up 4 bases, with 9 bases separating them.

CDR3 sequence reads: CASSPDRVGKNIQYF. The CDR3 DNA sequence: TGTGCCAGCAGCCCCGACAGGGTTGGCAAAAACATTCAGTACTTC. The chain employs TRBV11-1 and TRBJ2-4; TRBD1 agrees at 7 bases. Germline V gives CDR1 SGHAT, CDR2 FQDESV (reference sequence). The CDR3 length is 15 residues. The J segment lost 3 bases and the V segment lost 5 bases, leaving 7 bases of the junction unmatched.

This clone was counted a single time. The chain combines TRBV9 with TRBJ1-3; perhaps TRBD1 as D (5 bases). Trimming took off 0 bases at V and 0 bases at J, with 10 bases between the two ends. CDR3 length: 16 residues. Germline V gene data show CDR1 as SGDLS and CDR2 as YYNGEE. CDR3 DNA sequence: TGTGCCAGCAGCGTAGGGGCAGGGCTCTCTGGAAACACCATATATTTT. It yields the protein CASSVGAGLSGNTIYF.

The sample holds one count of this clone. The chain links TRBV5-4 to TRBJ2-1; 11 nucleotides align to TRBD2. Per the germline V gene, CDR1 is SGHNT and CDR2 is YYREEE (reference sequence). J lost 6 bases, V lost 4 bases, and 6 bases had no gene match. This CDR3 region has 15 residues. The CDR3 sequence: CASSPEGLAANEQFF. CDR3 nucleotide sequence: TGTGCCAGCAGCCCCGAGGGACTAGCGGCCAATGAGCAGTTCTTC.

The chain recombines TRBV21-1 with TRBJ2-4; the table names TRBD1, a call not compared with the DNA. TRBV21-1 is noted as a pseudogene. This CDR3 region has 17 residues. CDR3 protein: CASSKGGRGDTKNIQYF. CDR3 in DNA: TGTGCCAGCAGCAAAGGTGGCAGGGGAGACACCAAAAACATTCAGTACTTC.

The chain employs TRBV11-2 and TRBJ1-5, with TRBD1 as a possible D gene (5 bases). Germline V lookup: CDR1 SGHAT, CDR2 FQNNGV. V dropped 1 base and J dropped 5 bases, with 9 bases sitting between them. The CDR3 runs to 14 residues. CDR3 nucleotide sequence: TGTGCCAGCAGCTTAGTAGGGGTCGATCAGCCCCAGCATTTT. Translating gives CASSLVGVDQPQHF.

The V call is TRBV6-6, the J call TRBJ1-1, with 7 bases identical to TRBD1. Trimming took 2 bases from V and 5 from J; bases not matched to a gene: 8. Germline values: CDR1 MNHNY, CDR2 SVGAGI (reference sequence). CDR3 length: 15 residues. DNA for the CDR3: TGTGCCAGCAGTTACCTAGGGGGCGGAGGGACTGAAGCTTTCTTT. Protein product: CASSYLGGGGTEAFF.

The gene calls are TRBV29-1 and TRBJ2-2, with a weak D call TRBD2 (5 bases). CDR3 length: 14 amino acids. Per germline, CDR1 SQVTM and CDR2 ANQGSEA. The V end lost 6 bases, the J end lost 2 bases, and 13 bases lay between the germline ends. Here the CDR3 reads CSVPRGFNTGELFF. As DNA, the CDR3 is TGCAGCGTCCCCCGGGGTTTCAACACCGGGGAGCTGTTTTTT.

Written as DNA, the CDR3 is TGTGCCAGCAGCGGCCCAGGGGGATTTGGCAATCAGCCCCAGCATTTT. It yields the protein CASSGPGGFGNQPQHF. The chain combines TRBV7-9 with TRBJ1-5; 7 nucleotides match TRBD1. This CDR3 has 16 residues. CDR1 and CDR2 (germline): SEHNR, FQNEAQ (reference sequence). The V gene end was trimmed by 5 bases and the J gene end by 2 bases; junction bases not matched to a gene: 9.